This T cell receptor beta chain came from a study of T cell responses to AZD1222 COVID-19 vaccine. TCRdb keeps only in-frame clones here, not all; method: immunoSEQ multiplex PCR. The sample includes around 270,000 clones, around 93% of them seen just once. This TCR was sampled from an adult who received the AZD1222 COVID-19 vaccine. Sample: peripheral blood, taken 28 days after the second AZD1222 dose.

CDR3 nucleotides: TGTGCCAGCAGTTTCCACAATGAGCAGTTCTTC. Translated: CASSFHNEQFF. This sequence joins TRBV12-3 or TRBV12-4 and TRBJ2-1; D gene ambiguous. V was clipped by 3 bases and J by 5 bases, with 2 bases between them. CDR3 length: 11 residues.